The 14 T cell receptor beta chains given below trace back to one sample, sequenced in a study of blood T cell repertoires in COVID-19. Libraries were prepared by immunoSEQ multiplex PCR; TCRdb keeps only in-frame clonotypes and omits some of them. Of 120,000 to 150,000 clones listed, roughly nine tenths are singletons. The material sequenced was peripheral blood. The receptors shown here come from a man aged 18 to 30 with COVID-19, enrolled during active disease.

V gene TRBV3-1 (or the pseudogene TRBV3-2) combines with J gene TRBJ2-7; D possibly corresponds to TRBD2 (5 bases). The germline V and J ends were trimmed by 1 base and 2 bases, with 15 bases remaining between them. Per germline, CDR1 LGHDT and CDR2 YNNKEL (reference sequence). This CDR3 has 16 amino acids. This CDR3 reads CASSQVSASRTYEQYF. In DNA, the CDR3 is TGTGCCAGCAGCCAAGTATCGGCTAGCAGGACCTACGAGCAGTACTTC.

This clone has just a few counts. J is TRBJ2-1 and V is TRBV7-7; no clear D. The germline CDR1 and CDR2 sequences are SSHAT and FNYEAQ (reference sequence). V dropped 1 base and J dropped 6 bases, with 16 bases sitting between them. CDR3 size: 16 residues. The CDR3 nucleotides are TGTGCCAGCAGCTTAGAGGTCAGCTCCCCGGGCAATGAGCAGTTCTTC. Amino acid sequence: CASSLEVSSPGNEQFF.

The gene calls are TRBV2 and TRBJ2-7; 9 bases match TRBD1. Germline V gives CDR1 SNHLY, CDR2 FYNNEI. Trimming removed 5 bases from V and 6 bases from J; junction bases left unmatched: 8. The CDR3 has 14 residues. CDR3 loop: CASSHRTGAVEQYF. As DNA, the CDR3 is TGTGCCAGCAGTCACCGGACAGGGGCGGTCGAGCAGTACTTC.

This chain connects TRBV9 to TRBJ1-2, with D hard to call. The V end lost 4 bases, the J end lost 8 bases, and 24 bases lay between the germline ends. Germline values: CDR1 SGDLS, CDR2 YYNGEE. The length of the CDR3 is 16 residues. The CDR3 loop reads CASSPHGEIAMGGYTF. The CDR3 coding sequence is TGTGCCAGCAGCCCCCACGGGGAGATCGCGATGGGGGGCTACACCTTC.

This clone came up a few times. The rearrangement uses TRBV7-2 and TRBJ2-3; D uncertain. The germline gives CDR1 SGHTA, CDR2 FQGNSA. The CDR3 runs to 12 residues. V lost 1 base and J 8 bases, leaving 7 bases between the germline ends. The CDR3 region has the DNA TGTGCCAGCAGCTTAGACGTCGGTACGCAGTATTTT. Encoded protein: CASSLDVGTQYF.

In this sample, this clone turned up once. This chain links TRBV4-2 with TRBJ1-5; the D is unclear. The CDR3 loop spans 15 amino acids. V shed 2 bases and J shed 2 bases, with 10 bases lying between them. Germline assignment: CDR1 LGHNA and CDR2 YNFKEQ. CDR3 DNA: TGTGCCAGCAGCCAATACTCCGGAGGCAATCAGCCCCAGCATTTT. It translates to CASSQYSGGNQPQHF.

A few counts support this clone. The gene calls are TRBV20-1 and TRBJ2-1; TRBD2 aligns across 9 bases. The length of the CDR3 is 13 residues. The germline V gene encodes CDR1 DFQATT and CDR2 SNEGSKA (reference sequence). V was clipped by 3 bases and J by 5 bases; unmatched bases: 2. The CDR3 region is CSASGLANNEQFF. The CDR3 region has the DNA TGCAGTGCTAGTGGACTAGCGAACAATGAGCAGTTCTTC.

V is TRBV29-1 and J is TRBJ2-7, with TRBD2 as a possible D gene (6 bases). Trimming removed 6 bases from V and 2 bases from J, with 14 bases in between. Germline V gene sequence: CDR1 SQVTM, CDR2 ANQGSEA. This CDR3 comprises 13 residues. CDR3 protein: CSVKGLSTYEQYF. For the CDR3, the DNA is TGCAGCGTAAAGGGACTGTCGACCTACGAGCAGTACTTC.

This rearrangement joins TRBV19 to TRBJ1-6; maybe TRBD1 (6 bases). Germline V gene data show CDR1 as LNHDA and CDR2 as SQIVND (reference sequence). The CDR3 has 15 residues. The V gene lost 4 bases and the J gene lost 3 bases, with 10 bases spanning the gap. This chain's CDR3 is CASSTTGDYNSPLHF. The CDR3 region has the DNA TGTGCCAGTAGTACGACAGGAGACTATAATTCACCCCTCCACTTT. The full variable domain, its missing parts supplied by reference TRBV19 and TRBJ1-6, is DGGITQSPKYLFRKEGQNVTLSCEQNLNHDAMYWYRQDPGQGLRLIYYSQIVNDFQKGDIAEGYSVSREKKESFPLTVTSAQKNPTAFYLCASSTTGDYNSPLHFGNGTRLTVT.

The chain uses TRBV10-3 and TRBJ2-1, with 7 bases that match TRBD2. CDR3 length equals 13 residues. CDR1 ENHRY and CDR2 SYGVKD come from the germline V gene. Unmatched junction bases numbered 4, after V lost 4 bases and J lost 7 bases. The CDR3 DNA sequence: TGTGCCATCAGTGGTGGTAGCGGGAATGAGCAGTTCTTC. Encoded protein: CAISGGSGNEQFF.

In DNA form, the CDR3 reads TGTGCCAGTAGTATAGTTGGCCAGTACAATGAGCAGTTCTTC. Protein: CASSIVGQYNEQFF. V and J are TRBV19 and TRBJ2-1; D gene ambiguous. The CDR3 has 14 residues. Trimming shortened V by 1 base and J by 4 bases, and 8 bases separated the two germline ends. Per germline, CDR1 LNHDA and CDR2 SQIVND (reference sequence). Combining the CDR3 with reference TRBV19 and TRBJ2-1 gives the whole variable domain DGGITQSPKYLFRKEGQNVTLSCEQNLNHDAMYWYRQDPGQGLRLIYYSQIVNDFQKGDIAEGYSVSREKKESFPLTVTSAQKNPTAFYLCASSIVGQYNEQFFGPGTRLTVL.

The rearrangement links TRBV27 to TRBJ2-6; TRBD2 aligns across 12 bases. The CDR3 covers 17 residues. With V trimmed by 8 bases and J by 0 bases, 5 bases remained unmatched. Looked up from germline, CDR1 is MNHEY and CDR2 is SMNVEV (reference sequence). The CDR3 DNA is TGTGCCAGCCTGGGACTAGCGGGCCCCTCTGGGGCCAACGTCCTGACTTTC. It yields the protein CASLGLAGPSGANVLTF.

The V gene is TRBV7-9, the J gene TRBJ2-5, with 9 positions matching TRBD2. The J segment lost 5 bases and the V segment lost 4 bases, leaving 5 bases of the junction unmatched. This CDR3 spans 14 amino acids. Germline assignment: CDR1 SEHNR and CDR2 FQNEAQ (reference sequence). CDR3: CASSSLAGVETQYF. The CDR3 bases are TGTGCCAGCAGCTCCTTAGCGGGAGTGGAGACCCAGTACTTC.

The chain combines TRBV9 with TRBJ1-1, with TRBD1 as a possible D gene (6 bases). V shed 1 base and J shed 1 base, with 11 bases lying between them. CDR1 is SGDLS, CDR2 YYNGEE, per germline. The CDR3 extends over 15 amino acids. The CDR3 spells CASSVRGGSNTEAFF. The CDR3, as DNA: TGTGCCAGCAGCGTAAGGGGGGGATCGAACACTGAAGCTTTCTTT.